Listed here is a single TCR beta chain. This entry comes from a study of OX40 agonist ivuxolimab in advanced cancers. Study overall: Ivuxolimab is an agonistic anti-OX40 (CD134) antibody, and patients were treated with it. Recorded diagnoses for dose-escalation patients were hepatocellular carcinoma, melanoma, renal cell or head and neck cancer.

Trimming pared 4 bases from V and 11 bases from J, leaving 18 bases between. This CDR3 is built from 13 residues. In germline, CDR1 is SGDLS, CDR2 YYNGEE. TCRdb's table, derived via immunoSEQ multiplex PCR, lists solely in-frame clones and lacks some. Of some 80,000 clones listed, around 90% are singletons. The chain couples TRBV9 to TRBJ1-1; no definite D call. The input for sequencing was CD4+ or CD8+ T cells sorted from blood, taken in a trial of the OX40 agonist ivuxolimab. This TCR was sampled from an adult with an advanced solid tumor such as melanoma, head and neck, liver or kidney cancer. The CDR3 DNA reads as TGTGCCAGCAGCCCAGGTAGGGAGCCCAGGGCTTTCTTT. This codes for CASSPGREPRAFF.